One and the same sample provided the 31 T cell receptor beta chains below, sequenced in a study of cytomegalovirus exposure and HLA in healthy donors. The PCR used 60 Vbeta and 13 Jbeta primers. Assay used: immunoSEQ multiplex PCR; TCRdb lists only in-frame clones, some missing. The sample gives over 250,000 clones, 72% of which show up once; 2% to 2.5% is in the top ten. Sample: PBMCs. The receptors shown here come from a female donor in good health and CMV-seronegative.

The rearrangement joins TRBV4-1 to TRBJ2-2; TRBD2 agrees at 10 bases. Per germline, CDR1 MGHRA and CDR2 YSYEKL. V dropped 1 base and J dropped 2; count of bases not matched to a gene: 7. This CDR3 has 18 amino acids. The CDR3 sequence: CASSQAGLAERNTGELFF. The CDR3 nucleotides read TGCGCCAGCAGCCAAGCTGGACTAGCGGAGAGAAACACCGGGGAGCTGTTTTTT.

The genes are TRBV6-1 and TRBJ1-1; maybe TRBD1 (5 bases). The germline CDR1 and CDR2 sequences are MNHNS and SASEGT. The CDR3 loop spans 15 amino acids. V gave up 0 bases and J gave up 6 bases, with 14 bases separating them. The CDR3: CASSEAPRARAEAFF. For the CDR3, the DNA is TGTGCCAGCAGTGAAGCGCCCAGGGCCAGGGCTGAAGCTTTCTTT.

V is TRBV6-6 and J is TRBJ1-2; 7 bases fit TRBD1. This CDR3 is 14 amino acids long. V trimming: 6 bases; J trimming: 5 bases; junction bases outside the gene matches: 9. The V gene's germline CDR1 is MNHNY and CDR2 SVGAGI (reference sequence). For the CDR3, the DNA is TGTGCCAGCAGACTCTCAGGGGGATTTTATGGCTACACCTTC. Translated: CASRLSGGFYGYTF.

The chain combines TRBV13 with TRBJ2-5; 7 bases map to TRBD2. Germline CDR1 and CDR2: PRHDT and FYEKMQ (reference sequence). This CDR3 has 16 residues. After removal of 0 bases from V and 11 bases from J, the junction contained 15 bases not matched to a gene. The CDR3 protein is CASSLGGRELLREQYF. The CDR3 region has the DNA TGTGCCAGCAGCTTAGGCGGGCGGGAGCTTTTGCGAGAGCAGTACTTC.

This chain links TRBV6-5 with TRBJ2-7, with a possible D match to TRBD1 (6 bases). Germline V gene lookup returns CDR1 MNHEY and CDR2 SVGAGI. The CDR3 extends over 15 amino acids. V lost 6 bases to trimming and J lost 7 bases, with 22 bases between them. CDR3 in DNA: TGTGCCAGCAGCCTAGGGACACCAACACCGGGGGAGCAGTACTTC. Encoded protein: CASSLGTPTPGEQYF.

This clone was found once. The CDR3 DNA is TGTGCCAGCAGCTTGGGACAGGGCACTGAAGCTTTCTTT. Residues: CASSLGQGTEAFF. The chain employs TRBV6-1 and TRBJ1-1; TRBD1 matches at 9 bases. The CDR3 consists of 13 residues. Germline CDR1 is MNHNS and CDR2 is SASEGT. J gave up 4 bases and V 6 bases, and 3 bases lay outside the gene matches.

This chain joins TRBV7-8 and TRBJ2-3, with 8 bases lining up with TRBD1. This CDR3 has 16 amino acids. V was pared by 1 base and J by 0 bases, with 3 bases of the junction left unmatched. Germline values: CDR1 SGHVS, CDR2 FQNEAQ. CDR3 residues: CASSLGAGGSTDTQYF. CDR3 coding DNA: TGTGCCAGCAGCTTAGGGGCAGGGGGCAGCACAGATACGCAGTATTTT.

The chain recombines TRBV5-4 with TRBJ2-1; a weak D match, TRBD1 (7 bases). Germline loops: CDR1 SGHNT, CDR2 YYREEE (reference sequence). V was clipped by 0 bases and J by 6 bases, with 13 bases between them. The CDR3 sequence is 15 residues long. CDR3 DNA: TGTGCCAGCAGCTTGGGGCAGGGGGGTGGCAATGAGCAGTTCTTC. Its protein is CASSLGQGGGNEQFF.

The chain links TRBV4-1 to TRBJ1-4; D is perhaps TRBD1 (5 bases). The V end lost 1 base, the J end lost 8 bases, and 14 bases lay between the germline ends. Germline V gene data show CDR1 as MGHRA and CDR2 as YSYEKL. CDR3 size: 15 residues. The CDR3 coding sequence is TGCGCCAGCAGCCAAGGACAGATTCGGGAGGAAAAACTGTTTTTT. As protein: CASSQGQIREEKLFF.

The V gene is TRBV7-9, the J gene TRBJ1-1; 7 bases map to TRBD1. The CDR3 has 18 residues. V was pared by 0 bases and J by 2 bases, with 12 bases of the junction left unmatched. The germline V gene has CDR1 SEHNR and CDR2 FQNEAQ (reference sequence). The DNA for the CDR3 is TGTGCCAGCAGCTTAGCCGCACAGGGGAGACGCCGAAACACTGAAGCTTTCTTT. This sequence encodes CASSLAAQGRRRNTEAFF.

This sequence joins TRBV20-1 and TRBJ2-3; D possibly corresponds to TRBD2 (5 bases). The V gene lost 3 bases and the J gene lost 14 bases, with 15 bases spanning the gap. Per the germline V gene, CDR1 is DFQATT and CDR2 is SNEGSKA (reference sequence). CDR3 length equals 11 residues. The CDR3 coding sequence is TGCAGTGCTAGGACGGACTTACAACTGTATTTT. Protein sequence: CSARTDLQLYF.

The CDR3 loop reads CASSWQGLDEKLFF. Here the CDR3 DNA reads TGTGCCAGCAGTTGGCAGGGTCTGGATGAAAAACTGTTTTTT. This rearrangement joins TRBV28 to TRBJ1-4; a weak D match, TRBD1 (5 bases). The CDR3 is made up of 14 amino acids. Germline V gives CDR1 MDHEN, CDR2 SYDVKM. Trimming removed 4 bases at V and 6 bases at J, with 12 bases between.

V and J are TRBV27 and TRBJ2-6; D unresolved. Germline assignment: CDR1 MNHEY and CDR2 SMNVEV (reference sequence). CDR3 length: 13 amino acids. Between the trimmed V and J ends, which lost 6 bases and 2 bases, there was a span of 5 bases. The CDR3: CASRFTGANVLTF. CDR3 bases: TGTGCCAGCAGATTCACTGGGGCCAACGTCCTGACTTTC.

The V call is TRBV11-2, the J call TRBJ2-1; D may be TRBD2 (6 bases). V dropped 1 base and J dropped 7 bases, with 11 bases sitting between them. The germline V gene encodes CDR1 SGHAT and CDR2 FQNNGV. The CDR3 contains 14 residues. The CDR3 sequence: CASSLGRRGNEQFF. The DNA for the CDR3 is TGTGCCAGCAGCTTAGGTCGCCGGGGGAATGAGCAGTTCTTC. Full variable domain (rest looked up from reference TRBV11-2 and TRBJ2-1): EAGVAQSPRYKIIEKRQSVAFWCNPISGHATLYWYQQILGQGPKLLIQFQNNGVVDDSQLPKDRFSAERLKGVDSTLKIQPAKLEDSAVYLCASSLGRRGNEQFFGPGTRLTVL.

The chain combines TRBV27 with TRBJ2-1, with TRBD2 matching over 14 bases. CDR1 and CDR2 (germline): MNHEY, SMNVEV (reference sequence). V shed 6 bases and J 6 bases; nucleotides not matched to a gene: 4. The CDR3 contains 15 residues. CDR3 DNA sequence: TGTGCCAGCAGACCCGGGACTAGCGGGAGCAATGAGCAGTTCTTC. Protein: CASRPGTSGSNEQFF.

This chain connects TRBV7-8 to TRBJ2-1; 13 bases agree with TRBD2. The CDR3 extends over 19 amino acids. Unmatched junction bases numbered 5, after V lost 0 bases and J lost 0 bases. Germline assignment: CDR1 SGHVS and CDR2 FQNEAQ. DNA of the CDR3: TGTGCCAGCAGCTTAGCGAGACTAGCGGGAGGCCTCTCCTACAATGAGCAGTTCTTC. Residues: CASSLARLAGGLSYNEQFF.

The chain links TRBV30 to TRBJ2-2; 9 positions agree with TRBD2. This CDR3 is built from 14 residues. The germline V gene encodes CDR1 GTSNPN and CDR2 SVGIG (reference sequence). V was clipped by 5 bases and J by 2 bases; unmatched bases: 3. CDR3 coding DNA: TGTGCCTGGGTTAGCGGGAGCAACACCGGGGAGCTGTTTTTT. Its translation is CAWVSGSNTGELFF. The full variable domain, its missing parts supplied by reference TRBV30 and TRBJ2-2, is SQTIHQWPATLVQPVGSPLSLECTVEGTSNPNLYWYRQAAGRGLQLLFYSVGIGQISSEVPQNLSASRPQDRQFILSSKKLLLSDSGFYLCAWVSGSNTGELFFGEGSRLTVL.

The chain couples TRBV10-3 to TRBJ2-7; 8 bases are a match to TRBD2. The junction had 0 bases not matched to a gene; V was cut back by 5 bases and J by 0 bases. The CDR3 extends over 13 amino acids. Per the germline V gene, CDR1 is ENHRY and CDR2 is SYGVKD. The chain's CDR3 is CAISSGSSYEQYF. CDR3 sequence (DNA): TGTGCCATCAGTAGCGGGAGCTCCTACGAGCAGTACTTC.

The V call is TRBV14, the J call TRBJ1-1; TRBD1 might be the D (6 bases). Trimming removed 2 bases at V and 4 bases at J, with 14 bases between. This CDR3 is 15 amino acids long. Germline CDR1 is SGHDN and CDR2 is FVKESK. CDR3 amino acids: CASSQSFAGVTEAFF. The CDR3 DNA sequence: TGTGCCAGCAGCCAATCATTCGCAGGGGTCACTGAAGCTTTCTTT. Together with reference TRBV14 and TRBJ1-1, the CDR3 gives the full variable domain: EAGVTQFPSHSVIEKGQTVTLRCDPISGHDNLYWYRRVMGKEIKFLLHFVKESKQDESGMPNNRFLAERTGGTYSTLKVQPAELEDSGVYFCASSQSFAGVTEAFFGQGTRLTVV.

The V and J genes are TRBV30 and TRBJ1-2; D unclear. The V end was cut by 5 bases, the J end by 5 bases, with 15 bases between. The CDR3 sequence is 13 residues long. CDR1 is GTSNPN and CDR2 is SVGIG in the germline V gene (reference sequence). This chain's CDR3 is CAWFDTRLYGYTF. CDR3 coding DNA: TGTGCCTGGTTCGATACGAGGTTATATGGCTACACCTTC.

This clone has a handful of counts. The chain carries TRBV28 and TRBJ2-1; possibly TRBD1 for D (6 bases). The CDR3 is made up of 16 amino acids. V gave up 7 bases and J gave up 2 bases, with 18 bases separating them. Germline V gene data show CDR1 as MDHEN and CDR2 as SYDVKM. CDR3 nucleotides: TGTGCCAGCACACCTGTCTTAGGGGGACCCTACAATGAGCAGTTCTTC. Protein product: CASTPVLGGPYNEQFF.

This chain connects TRBV6-1 to TRBJ2-2, with TRBD1 matching over 10 bases. Trimming removed 2 bases from V and 3 bases from J; junction bases left unmatched: 3. CDR1 is MNHNS, CDR2 SASEGT, per germline. The length of the CDR3 is 16 residues. The CDR3 loop is CASSETDRGYTGELFF. The CDR3 coding sequence is TGTGCCAGCAGTGAAACGGACAGGGGGTACACCGGGGAGCTGTTTTTT.

This chain links TRBV5-1 with TRBJ2-5; tentatively, D is TRBD2 (6 bases). This CDR3 is 14 amino acids long. V lost 8 bases and J lost 4, with 18 bases in between. The germline CDR1 and CDR2 sequences are SGHRS and YFSETQ. This chain's CDR3 is CASKGQLGGETQYF. The CDR3 DNA is TGCGCCAGTAAGGGGCAGTTGGGAGGAGAGACCCAGTACTTC.

The J gene is TRBJ2-4, the V gene TRBV6-5; 11 nucleotides align to TRBD2. Germline-derived CDR1 and CDR2 are MNHEY and SVGAGI. Trimming at V came to 6 bases and at J to 5 bases, leaving 6 bases not matched to a gene. CDR3 size: 15 residues. CDR3 in DNA: TGTGCCAGCAGCTCTGGGGGACTAGCGGAAAACATTCAGTACTTC. Translation gives CASSSGGLAENIQYF.

V gene TRBV11-2 combines with J gene TRBJ2-1; 7 bases agree with TRBD2. The CDR3 length is 16 residues. V was clipped by 0 bases and J by 0 bases; unmatched bases: 2. Per the germline V gene, CDR1 is SGHAT and CDR2 is FQNNGV. The DNA of the CDR3 is TGTGCCAGCAGCTTAGATCTAGCGGCCTCCTACAATGAGCAGTTCTTC. This translates into CASSLDLAASYNEQFF.

The chain employs TRBV27 and TRBJ1-1; TRBD1 matches 8 bases. Germline assignment: CDR1 MNHEY and CDR2 SMNVEV (reference sequence). This CDR3 contains 13 residues. With 8 bases clipped from V and 3 bases from J, the junction kept 5 bases outside the gene matches. The CDR3 region is CASHLRGHTEAFF. The CDR3 DNA reads TGTGCCAGCCATCTCAGGGGGCACACTGAAGCTTTCTTT.

This clone was counted a few times. V gene TRBV7-9 combines with J gene TRBJ2-1; D gene uncertain. Trimming stripped 3 bases from V and 0 bases from J, with 9 bases between. Germline V gives CDR1 SEHNR, CDR2 FQNEAQ (reference sequence). This CDR3 spans 15 amino acids. CDR3 bases: TGTGCCAGCAGCTTTAACACCCTCTCCTACAATGAGCAGTTCTTC. Residues: CASSFNTLSYNEQFF.

Note on this clone: The sample holds other DNA sequences that translate to the same CDR3. This rearrangement joins TRBV4-2 to TRBJ1-2; TRBD1 agrees at 8 bases. V lost 4 bases, J lost 4 bases, and 11 bases stayed unmatched. CDR1 LGHNA and CDR2 YNFKEQ come from the germline V gene. CDR3 length: 16 amino acids. The CDR3 bases are TGTGCCAGCAGCCGTTCGGGACAGGAGATGAGCTATGGCTACACCTTC. This codes for CASSRSGQEMSYGYTF.

The chain links TRBV5-4 to TRBJ1-1, with 9 bases lining up with TRBD1. With V trimmed by 4 bases and J by 1 base, 8 bases remained unmatched. CDR3 size: 16 residues. Germline V CDR1 and CDR2: SGHNT, YYREEE (reference sequence). CDR3 in amino acids: CASSADRGRRNTEAFF. The CDR3 DNA follows: TGTGCCAGCAGCGCGGACAGGGGAAGAAGGAACACTGAAGCTTTCTTT.

This chain joins TRBV19 and TRBJ1-1; D is possibly TRBD1 (6 bases). Germline CDR1 and CDR2: LNHDA and SQIVND (reference sequence). This CDR3 spans 15 amino acids. V was shortened by 5 bases and J by 2 bases, with 15 bases between the two germline ends. CDR3: CASSPPDRSNTEAFF. The CDR3 nucleotides are TGTGCCAGTAGTCCACCGGACAGATCTAACACTGAAGCTTTCTTT.

The chain recombines TRBV6-5 with TRBJ1-3; D call uncertain. The CDR3 sequence is 14 residues long. Germline V CDR1 and CDR2: MNHEY, SVGAGI. With 2 bases removed from V and 0 bases from J, the gap between germline ends came to 5 bases. CDR3 DNA: TGTGCCAGCAGTTACAAATACTCTGGAAACACCATATATTTT. Translating gives CASSYKYSGNTIYF.